Described below is a single TCR beta chain sequence and its context. Its antigen is currently unknown. An end of the junction does not agree with germline; a read error may underlie this. Diagnosing involved the use of clinical symptoms, serum thyroxine and TRAb, thyroid ultrasound and orbital computed tomography. The source of the PBMCs was over 8.5 ml of fresh peripheral blood. These data are taken from a study of T cells in Graves' hyperthyroidism and ophthalmopathy. Study conclusions and caveats: Clonotypes that were expanded in thyroid above 0.001 mostly appeared in blood too.

Regions amplified from RNA transcripts were the TCR beta CDR3 regions. A first-round RT-PCR of the TCR CDR3 used the HTBI primer set. TCRdb re-analysed the multiplex PCR reads in MiXCR, keeping a single row per CDR3 protein. The sample has approximately 410,000 distinct CDR3 sequences, roughly 14% seen once. Germline V lookup: CDR1 MNHEY, CDR2 SMNVEV (reference sequence). The CDR3 is 13 residues long. The sequence was collected from a young man with Graves' ophthalmopathy. This chain links TRBV27 with TRBJ2-7; D not resolved. Sample: blood. The CDR3 sequence: CAGSSPLLYEQYF. CDR3 in DNA: TGTGCCGGCAGCTCGCCGCTCCTCTACGAGCAGTACTTC.